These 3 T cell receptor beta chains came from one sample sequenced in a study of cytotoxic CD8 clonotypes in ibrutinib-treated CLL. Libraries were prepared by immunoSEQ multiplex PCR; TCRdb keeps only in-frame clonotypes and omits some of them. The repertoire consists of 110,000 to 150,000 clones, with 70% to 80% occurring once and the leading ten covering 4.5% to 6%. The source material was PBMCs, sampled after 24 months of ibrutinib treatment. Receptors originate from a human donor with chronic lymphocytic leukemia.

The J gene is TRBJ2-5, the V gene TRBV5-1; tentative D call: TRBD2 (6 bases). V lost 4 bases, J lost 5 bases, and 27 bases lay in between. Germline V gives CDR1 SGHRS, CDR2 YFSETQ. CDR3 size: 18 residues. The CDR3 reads CASSLPPGGRGSVETQYF. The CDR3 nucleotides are TGCGCCAGCAGCCTCCCCCCTGGAGGGCGGGGTTCTGTGGAGACCCAGTACTTC.

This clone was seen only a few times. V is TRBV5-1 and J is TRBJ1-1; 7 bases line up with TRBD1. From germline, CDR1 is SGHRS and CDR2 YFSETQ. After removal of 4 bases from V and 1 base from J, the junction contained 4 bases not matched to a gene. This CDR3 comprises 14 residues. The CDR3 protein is CASSTGQTNTEAFF. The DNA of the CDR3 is TGCGCCAGCAGCACGGGACAGACGAACACTGAAGCTTTCTTT.

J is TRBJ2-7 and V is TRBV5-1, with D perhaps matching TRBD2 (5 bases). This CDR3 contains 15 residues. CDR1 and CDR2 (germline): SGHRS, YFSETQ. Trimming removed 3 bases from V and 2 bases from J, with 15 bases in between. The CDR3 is CASSSAQLATYEQYF. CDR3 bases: TGCGCCAGCAGCTCAGCTCAGCTAGCAACCTACGAGCAGTACTTC.